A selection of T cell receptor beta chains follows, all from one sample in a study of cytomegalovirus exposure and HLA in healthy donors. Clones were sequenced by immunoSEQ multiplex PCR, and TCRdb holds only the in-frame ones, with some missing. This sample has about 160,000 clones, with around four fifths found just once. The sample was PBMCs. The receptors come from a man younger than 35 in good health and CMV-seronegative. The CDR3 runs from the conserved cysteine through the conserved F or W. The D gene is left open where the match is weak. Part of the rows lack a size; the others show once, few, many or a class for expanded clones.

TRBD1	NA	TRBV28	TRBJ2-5	CASRLGVLQGRRETQYF	TGTGCCAGCCGCCTTGGGGTCTTACAGGGGAGAAGAGAGACCCAGTACTTC
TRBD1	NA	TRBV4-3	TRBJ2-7	CASSPTRRGTGSGEQYF	TGCGCCAGCAGCCCAACTAGGAGGGGGACAGGATCGGGAGAGCAGTACTTC
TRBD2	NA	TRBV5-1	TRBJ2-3	CATTGLADTDTQYF	TGCGCCACCACGGGACTAGCGGACACAGATACGCAGTATTTT
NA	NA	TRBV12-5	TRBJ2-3	CASGAVGDTDTQYF	TGTGCTAGTGGTGCCGTTGGAGATACAGATACGCAGTATTTT
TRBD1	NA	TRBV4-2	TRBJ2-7	CASSQESLAGGKAYEQYF	TGTGCCAGCAGCCAAGAATCTCTAGCAGGGGGTAAAGCCTACGAGCAGTACTTC
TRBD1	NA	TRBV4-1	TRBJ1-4	CASSPEDRDGEKLFF	TGCGCCAGCAGCCCAGAGGACAGGGACGGCGAAAAACTGTTTTTT
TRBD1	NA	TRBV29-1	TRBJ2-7	CSASGTGNYEQYF	TGCAGCGCCTCCGGGACAGGGAACTACGAGCAGTACTTC
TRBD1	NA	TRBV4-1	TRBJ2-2	CASSLPPGQGGTGELFF	TGCGCCAGCAGCCTCCCACCGGGACAGGGAGGGACCGGGGAGCTGTTTTTT
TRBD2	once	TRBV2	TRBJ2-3	CASSEAGSTSGGPDTQYF	TGTGCCAGCAGTGAAGCAGGCTCAACTAGCGGGGGTCCAGATACGCAATATTTT
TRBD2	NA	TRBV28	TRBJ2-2	CASSPAGVFGELFF	TGTGCCAGCAGTCCAGCGGGAGTCTTCGGGGAGCTGTTTTTT
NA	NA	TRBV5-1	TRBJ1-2	CASSLELGRPNYGYTF	TGCGCCAGCAGCTTGGAACTGGGGCGGCCGAACTATGGCTACACCTTC
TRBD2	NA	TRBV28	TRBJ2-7	CASSLIREASYEQYF	TGTGCCAGCAGTTTAATCCGGGAGGCTTCCTACGAGCAGTACTTC
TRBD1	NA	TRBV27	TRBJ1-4	CASKQQGATNEKLFF	TGTGCCAGCAAGCAACAGGGGGCAACTAATGAAAAACTGTTTTTT